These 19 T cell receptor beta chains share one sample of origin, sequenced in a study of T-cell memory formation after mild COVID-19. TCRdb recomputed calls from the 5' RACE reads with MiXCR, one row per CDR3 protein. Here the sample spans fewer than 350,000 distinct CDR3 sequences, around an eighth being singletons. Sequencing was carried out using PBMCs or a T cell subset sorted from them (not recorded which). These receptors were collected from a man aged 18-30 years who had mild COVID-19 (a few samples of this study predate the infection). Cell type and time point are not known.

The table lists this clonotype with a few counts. The CDR3 is CASSQVQGGGVFF. In DNA, the CDR3 is TGCGCCAGCAGCCAAGTCCAGGGCGGGGGAGTGTTTTTT. The chain has TRBV4-3 and TRBJ1-4; tentative D call: TRBD1 (5 bases). The CDR3 is 13 amino acids. The V and J ends lost 1 base and 15 bases respectively, with 15 bases between them. Germline CDR1 and CDR2: LGHNA and YSLEER.

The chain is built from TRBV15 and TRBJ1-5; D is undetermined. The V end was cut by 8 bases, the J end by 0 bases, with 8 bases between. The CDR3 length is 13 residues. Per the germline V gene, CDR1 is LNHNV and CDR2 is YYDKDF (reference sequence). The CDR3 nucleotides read TGTGCCACCCGCGAAAATAGCAATCAGCCCCAGCATTTT. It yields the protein CATRENSNQPQHF. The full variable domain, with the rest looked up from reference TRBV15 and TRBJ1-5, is DAMVIQNPRYQVTQFGKPVTLSCSQTLNHNVMYWYQQKSSQAPKLLFHYYDKDFNNEADTPDNFQSRRPNTSFCFLDIRSPGLGDTAMYLCATRENSNQPQHFGDGTRLSIL.

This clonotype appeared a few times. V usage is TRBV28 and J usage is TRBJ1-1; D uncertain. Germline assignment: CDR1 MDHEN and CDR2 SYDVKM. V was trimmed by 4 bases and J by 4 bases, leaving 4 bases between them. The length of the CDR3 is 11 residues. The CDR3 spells CASSSPTEAFF. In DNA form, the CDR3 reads TGTGCCAGCAGTTCCCCCACTGAAGCTTTCTTT.

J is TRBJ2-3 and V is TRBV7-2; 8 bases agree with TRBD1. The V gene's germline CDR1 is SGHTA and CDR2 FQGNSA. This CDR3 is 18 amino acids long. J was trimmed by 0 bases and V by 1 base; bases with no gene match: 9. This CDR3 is CASSLGTGYWASTDTQYF. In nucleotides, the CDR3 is TGTGCCAGCAGCTTAGGGACAGGGTACTGGGCTAGCACAGATACGCAGTATTTT.

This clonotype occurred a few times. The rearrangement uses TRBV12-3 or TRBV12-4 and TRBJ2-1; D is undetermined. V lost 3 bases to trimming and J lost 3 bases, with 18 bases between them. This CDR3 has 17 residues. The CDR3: CASSFGVRPQYYNEQFF. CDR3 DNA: TGTGCCAGCAGTTTTGGGGTCCGGCCCCAATACTACAATGAGCAGTTCTTC.

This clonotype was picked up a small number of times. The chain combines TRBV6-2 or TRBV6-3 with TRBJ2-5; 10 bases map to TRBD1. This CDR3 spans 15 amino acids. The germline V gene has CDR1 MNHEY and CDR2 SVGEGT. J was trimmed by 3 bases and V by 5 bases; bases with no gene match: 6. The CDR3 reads CASSGSGTGEETQYF. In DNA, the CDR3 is TGTGCCAGCAGTGGATCCGGGACAGGGGAAGAGACCCAGTACTTC.

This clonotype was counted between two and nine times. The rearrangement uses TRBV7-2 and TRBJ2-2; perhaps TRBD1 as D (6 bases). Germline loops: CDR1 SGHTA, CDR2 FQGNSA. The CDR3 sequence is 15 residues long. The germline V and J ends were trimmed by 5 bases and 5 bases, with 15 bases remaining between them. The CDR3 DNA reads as TGTGCCAGCAGCCCCAACAGGGTGGGGACCGGGGAGCTGTTTTTT. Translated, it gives CASSPNRVGTGELFF.

The DNA for the CDR3 is TGTGCCAGCAGTGGCGGACAGGCAGGTTTCTCCAAAAACATTCAGTACTTC. Its translation is CASSGGQAGFSKNIQYF. The chain is built from TRBV25-1 and TRBJ2-4, with 7 bases that match TRBD1. This CDR3 spans 17 amino acids. Looked up from germline, CDR1 is MGHDK and CDR2 is SYGVNS. Trimming removed 4 bases from V and 2 bases from J; junction bases left unmatched: 11.

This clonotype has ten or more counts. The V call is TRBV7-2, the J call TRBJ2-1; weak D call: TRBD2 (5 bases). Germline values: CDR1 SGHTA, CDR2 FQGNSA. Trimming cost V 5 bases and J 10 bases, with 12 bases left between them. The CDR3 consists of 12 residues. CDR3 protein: CASSGRDREQFF. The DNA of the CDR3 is TGTGCCAGCAGCGGGAGAGACCGGGAGCAGTTCTTC.

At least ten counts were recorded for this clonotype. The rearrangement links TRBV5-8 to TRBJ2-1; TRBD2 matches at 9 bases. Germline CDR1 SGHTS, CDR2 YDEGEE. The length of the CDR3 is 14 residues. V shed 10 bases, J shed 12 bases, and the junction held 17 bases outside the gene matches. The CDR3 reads CADSPTSGPGRQFF. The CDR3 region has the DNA TGTGCCGACAGCCCCACTAGCGGGCCGGGGCGGCAGTTCTTC.

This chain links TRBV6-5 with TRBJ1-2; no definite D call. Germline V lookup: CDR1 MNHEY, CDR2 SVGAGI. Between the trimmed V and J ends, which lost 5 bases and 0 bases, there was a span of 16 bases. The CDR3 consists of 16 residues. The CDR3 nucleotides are TGTGCCAGCAGTGCGCCTACCTTTGGGCCTAACTATGGCTACACCTTC. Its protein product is CASSAPTFGPNYGYTF.

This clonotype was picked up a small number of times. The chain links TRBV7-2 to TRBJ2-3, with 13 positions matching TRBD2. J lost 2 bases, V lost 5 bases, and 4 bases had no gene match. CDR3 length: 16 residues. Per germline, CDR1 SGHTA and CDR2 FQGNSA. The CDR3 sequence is CASSVTSGGLTDTQYF. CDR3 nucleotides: TGTGCCAGCAGCGTGACTAGCGGGGGGCTCACAGATACGCAGTATTTT.

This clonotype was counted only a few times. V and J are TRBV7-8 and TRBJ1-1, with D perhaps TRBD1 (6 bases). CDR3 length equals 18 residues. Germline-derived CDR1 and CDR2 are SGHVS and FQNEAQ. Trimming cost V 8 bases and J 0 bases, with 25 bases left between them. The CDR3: CASGSLFRTALMNTEAFF. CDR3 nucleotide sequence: TGTGCCAGCGGTAGCTTATTCCGGACAGCTTTAATGAACACTGAAGCTTTCTTT.

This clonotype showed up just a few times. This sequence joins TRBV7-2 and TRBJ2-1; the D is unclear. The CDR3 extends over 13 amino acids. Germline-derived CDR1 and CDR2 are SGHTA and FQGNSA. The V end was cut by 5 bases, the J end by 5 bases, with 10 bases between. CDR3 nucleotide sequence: TGTGCCAGCAGCCCTTACTTCGACAATGAGCAGTTCTTC. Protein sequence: CASSPYFDNEQFF.

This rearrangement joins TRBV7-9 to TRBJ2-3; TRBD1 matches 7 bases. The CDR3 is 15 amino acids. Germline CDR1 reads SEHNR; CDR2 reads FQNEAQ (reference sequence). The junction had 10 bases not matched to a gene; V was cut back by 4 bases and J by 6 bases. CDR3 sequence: CASSWAQGKGDTQYF. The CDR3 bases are TGTGCCAGCAGCTGGGCACAGGGGAAAGGGGATACGCAGTATTTT.

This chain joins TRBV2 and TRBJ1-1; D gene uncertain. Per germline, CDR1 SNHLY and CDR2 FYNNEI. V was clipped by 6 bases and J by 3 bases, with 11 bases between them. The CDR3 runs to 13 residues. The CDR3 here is CASSRAEDTEAFF. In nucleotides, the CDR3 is TGTGCCAGCAGCCGCGCCGAGGACACTGAAGCTTTCTTT.

The CDR3 region has the DNA TGTGCCAGCAGCCATTTGACTAGCGGGGGAACAGATACGCAGTATTTT. Translated: CASSHLTSGGTDTQYF. This sequence joins TRBV2 and TRBJ2-3; TRBD2 matches at 12 bases. There are 16 residues in the CDR3. Germline assignment: CDR1 SNHLY and CDR2 FYNNEI. Trimming took 6 bases from V and 3 from J; bases not matched to a gene: 7.

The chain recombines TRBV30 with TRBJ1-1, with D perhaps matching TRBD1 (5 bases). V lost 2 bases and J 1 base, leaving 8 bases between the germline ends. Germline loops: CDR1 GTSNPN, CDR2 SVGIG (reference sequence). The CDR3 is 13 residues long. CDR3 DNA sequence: TGTGCCTGGAGTAGGGGATCGAACACTGAAGCTTTCTTT. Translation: CAWSRGSNTEAFF.

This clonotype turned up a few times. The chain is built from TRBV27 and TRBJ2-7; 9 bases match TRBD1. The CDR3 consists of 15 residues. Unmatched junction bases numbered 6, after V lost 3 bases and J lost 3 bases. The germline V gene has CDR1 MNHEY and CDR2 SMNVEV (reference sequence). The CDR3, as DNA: TGTGCCAGCAGTTTTGAGGACAGGGGCCTCTACGAGCAGTACTTC. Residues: CASSFEDRGLYEQYF.